This record covers a single T cell receptor beta chain. These data belong to a study of blood T cells in healthy people across ages. Through a sample-barcoded 5' primer and a J-beta primer mix, a second PCR was run for about 7 to 12 cycles. TCRdb redid the calling of the 5' RACE reads with MiXCR, one entry per CDR3 protein. The repertoire holds about 640,000 distinct CDR3 sequences, approximately 40% seen once, with about 32% in the top ten. The TCR was taken from a man older than 75 in good health. The sequenced sample consisted of blood.

The CDR3: CASSRQEGAYNEQFF. CDR3 sequence (DNA): TGTGCCAGCAGCCGCCAGGAGGGTGCCTACAATGAGCAGTTCTTC. This chain links TRBV7-3 with TRBJ2-1, with D maybe TRBD2 (6 bases). V was trimmed by 5 bases and J by 2 bases, leaving 13 bases between them. CDR1 is SGHTA, CDR2 FQGTGA, per germline. There are 15 residues in the CDR3.